This is a list of T cell receptor beta chains from one sample in a study of patients and donors after allogeneic stem cell transplantation. TCRdb redid the calling of the RT-PCR reads with MiXCR, one entry per CDR3 protein. The sample comprises about 960,000 distinct CDR3 sequences, more than 15% of which are singletons, and 5% to 6.5% rests with the top ten. Material for sequencing was blood, either unsorted or a sorted T cell fraction (not recorded which). These receptors were taken from a human donor who was either an allogeneic HSCT recipient or a stem cell or donor lymphocyte infusion donor (not recorded which). It is not recorded whose cells these are; they may come from a transplant donor. Both conserved end residues are part of each CDR3. The order of the fields is CDR3 length, clone size, V gene, D gene, J gene, CDR3 protein, CDR3 DNA. The D gene is left open where the match is weak. A clone size is listed for some rows: how often the clone was seen (once, few, many), or a class if it is expanded.

>15|.|TRBV24-1|TRBD2|TRBJ2-2
CATSEAGAGTGELFF
TGTGCCACCAGCGAAGCGGGGGCGGGTACCGGGGAGCTGTTTTTT
>14|few|TRBV12-3/TRBV12-4|.|TRBJ1-1
CASSLSVGVTEAFF
TGTGCCAGCAGTTTGAGCGTAGGGGTCACTGAAGCTTTCTTT
>15|.|TRBV6-1|TRBD1|TRBJ1-2
CASSEASNRGQGYTF
TGTGCCAGCAGTGAAGCGTCTAACAGGGGGCAAGGCTACACCTTC
>13|many|TRBV6-1|TRBD1|TRBJ2-3
CASRDRVTDTQYF
TGTGCCAGCAGGGACAGGGTCACAGATACGCAGTATTTT
>13|few|TRBV5-6|.|TRBJ2-4
CASSRQVKNIQYF
TGTGCCAGCAGCCGCCAAGTCAAAAACATTCAGTACTTC
>14|few|TRBV20-1|TRBD1|TRBJ1-5
CSARSTGGNQPQHF
TGCAGTGCTAGATCTACAGGGGGCAATCAGCCCCAGCATTTT
>15|few|TRBV4-2|.|TRBJ2-5
CASSPNGATQETQYF
TGTGCCAGCAGCCCCAACGGGGCCACCCAAGAGACCCAGTACTTC
>16|.|TRBV6-2/TRBV6-3|.|TRBJ1-1
CASSSGPSRGSSEAFF
TGTGCCAGCAGTTCCGGGCCAAGTAGGGGATCAAGTGAAGCTTTCTTT
>16|few|TRBV5-1|.|TRBJ2-1
CASSSRTKAANNEQFF
TGCGCCAGCAGCTCCAGGACGAAAGCCGCCAACAATGAGCAGTTCTTC
>16|few|TRBV11-2|TRBD2|TRBJ2-1
CASSLDGLAGVNEQFF
TGTGCCAGCAGCTTAGATGGGCTAGCGGGAGTGAATGAGCAGTTCTTC
>16|few|TRBV5-1|.|TRBJ1-1
CASSPYAGAGGGEAFF
TGCGCCAGCAGTCCCTATGCCGGGGCCGGGGGAGGTGAAGCTTTCTTT
>13|.|TRBV20-1|.|TRBJ1-1
CSARDLPTTEAFF
TGCAGTGCTAGAGACCTCCCAACGACTGAAGCTTTCTTT
>14|few|TRBV5-4|.|TRBJ1-2
CASSWSLGSEGYTF
TGTGCCAGCAGCTGGTCGTTAGGGTCGGAGGGCTACACCTTC
>16|.|TRBV5-4|TRBD2|TRBJ2-2
CASSLGLAGATGELFF
TGTGCCAGCAGCTTGGGCCTAGCGGGAGCAACCGGGGAGCTGTTTTTT
>14|.|TRBV28|.|TRBJ1-2
CASSFERGSSGYTF
TGTGCCAGCAGTTTTGAGAGGGGGAGTTCTGGCTACACCTTC
>14|.|TRBV7-9|.|TRBJ1-4
CASFKTETNEKLFF
TGTGCCAGCTTTAAGACAGAAACTAATGAAAAACTGTTTTTT
>11|once|TRBV30|.|TRBJ1-1
CAWAPEAEAFF
TGTGCCTGGGCACCGGAGGCCGAAGCTTTCTTT
>16|.|TRBV5-4|TRBD1|TRBJ2-1
CASSFPGTGSTQGMFF
TGTGCCAGCAGCTTCCCTGGGACAGGGAGTACACAAGGGATGTTCTTC
>14|.|TRBV5-1|.|TRBJ1-2
CASTWGYPNYGYTF
TGCGCCAGCACCTGGGGGTATCCTAACTATGGCTACACCTTC
>16|.|TRBV7-2|.|TRBJ1-2
CASSDPTGRSNYGYTF
TGTGCCAGCAGCGATCCAACAGGGAGATCTAACTATGGCTACACCTTC
>12|.|TRBV20-1|.|TRBJ2-2
CSARYYAGELFF
TGCAGTGCGCGTTACTACGCGGGGGAGCTGTTTTTT
>13|.|TRBV10-3|.|TRBJ1-5
CAISDDSNQPQHF
TGTGCCATCAGTGACGACAGCAATCAGCCCCAGCATTTT